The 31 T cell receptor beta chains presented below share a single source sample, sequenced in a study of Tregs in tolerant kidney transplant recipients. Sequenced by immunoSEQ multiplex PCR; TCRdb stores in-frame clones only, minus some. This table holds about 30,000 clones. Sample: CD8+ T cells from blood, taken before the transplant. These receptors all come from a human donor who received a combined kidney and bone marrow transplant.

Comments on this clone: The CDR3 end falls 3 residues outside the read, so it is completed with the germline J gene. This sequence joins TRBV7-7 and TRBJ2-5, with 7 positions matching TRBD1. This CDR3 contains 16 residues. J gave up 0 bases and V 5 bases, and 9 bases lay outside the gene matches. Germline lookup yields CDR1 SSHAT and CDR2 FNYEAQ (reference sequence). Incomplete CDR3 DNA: TGTGCCAGCAGCGATCAAAAGGACAGGAACCAAGAGACC. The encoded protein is CASSDQKDRNQET. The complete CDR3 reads CASSDQKDRNQETQYF.

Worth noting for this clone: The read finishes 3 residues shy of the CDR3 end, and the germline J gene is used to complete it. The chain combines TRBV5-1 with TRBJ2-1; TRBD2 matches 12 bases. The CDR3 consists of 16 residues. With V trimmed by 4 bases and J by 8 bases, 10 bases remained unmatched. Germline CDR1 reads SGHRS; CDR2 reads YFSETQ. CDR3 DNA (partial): TGCGCCAGCAGCCTTCCGACTAGCGGGAGTCCCTATGAG. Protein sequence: CASSLPTSGSPYE. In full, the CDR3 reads CASSLPTSGSPYEQFF.

CDR3 in amino acids: CAWSPGLKNTEAFF. The DNA read from the CDR3 is TGTGCCTGGAGCCCGGGACTGAAGAACACTGAA. This chain joins TRBV30 and TRBJ1-1; D might be TRBD1 (5 bases). The CDR3 extends 3 residues past the end of the read, so its final part is completed from the germline J gene. V lost 3 bases and J 1 base, leaving 12 bases between the germline ends. Looked up from germline, CDR1 is GTSNPN and CDR2 is SVGIG (reference sequence). The CDR3 has 14 residues. Together with reference TRBV30 and TRBJ1-1, the CDR3 gives the full variable domain: SQTIHQWPATLVQPVGSPLSLECTVEGTSNPNLYWYRQAAGRGLQLLFYSVGIGQISSEVPQNLSASRPQDRQFILSSKKLLLSDSGFYLCAWSPGLKNTEAFFGQGTRLTVV.

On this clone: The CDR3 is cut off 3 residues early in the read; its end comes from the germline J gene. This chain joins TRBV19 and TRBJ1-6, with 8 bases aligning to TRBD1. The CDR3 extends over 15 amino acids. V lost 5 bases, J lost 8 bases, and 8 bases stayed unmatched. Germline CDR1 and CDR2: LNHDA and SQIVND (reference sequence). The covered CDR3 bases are TGTGCCAGTAGTCCCAGGGGGCCGGGGGATTCACCC. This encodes CASSPRGPGDSP. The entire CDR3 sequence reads CASSPRGPGDSPLHF.

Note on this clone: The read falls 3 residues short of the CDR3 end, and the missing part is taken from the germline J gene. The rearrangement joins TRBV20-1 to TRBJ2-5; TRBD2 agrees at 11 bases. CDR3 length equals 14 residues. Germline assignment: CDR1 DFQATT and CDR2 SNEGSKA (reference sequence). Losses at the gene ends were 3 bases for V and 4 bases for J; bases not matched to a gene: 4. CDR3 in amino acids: CSASVLAGGETQYF. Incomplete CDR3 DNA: TGCAGTGCTAGTGTCCTAGCGGGAGGAGAGACC.

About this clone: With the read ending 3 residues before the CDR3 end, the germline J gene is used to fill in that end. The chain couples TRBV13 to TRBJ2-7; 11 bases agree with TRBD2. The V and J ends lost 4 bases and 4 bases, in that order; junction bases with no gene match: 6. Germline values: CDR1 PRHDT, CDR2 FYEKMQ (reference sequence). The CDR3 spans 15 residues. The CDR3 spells CASSSLAGGIYEQYF. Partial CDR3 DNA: TGTGCCAGCAGCTCCCTAGCGGGAGGTATTTACGAG.

The CDR3 loop is CASIRAGDPYEQYF. The sequenced CDR3 bases are TGTGCCAGCATCCGGGCAGGGGACCCCTACGAG. V is TRBV6-2 or TRBV6-3 and J is TRBJ2-7; tentatively, D is TRBD1 (6 bases). The observed sequence ends 3 residues before the CDR3 terminus, with the missing tail filled in from the germline J gene. The CDR3 runs to 14 residues. Germline V gives CDR1 MNHEY, CDR2 SVGEGT. Trimming shortened V by 7 bases and J by 2 bases, and 15 bases separated the two germline ends.

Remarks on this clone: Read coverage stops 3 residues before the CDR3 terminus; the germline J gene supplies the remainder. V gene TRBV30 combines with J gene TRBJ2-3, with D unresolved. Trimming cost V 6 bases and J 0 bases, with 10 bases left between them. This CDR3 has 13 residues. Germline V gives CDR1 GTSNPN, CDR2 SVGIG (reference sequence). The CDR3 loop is CACAVSSTDTQYF. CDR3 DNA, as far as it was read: TGTGCCTGCGCAGTCTCTAGCACAGATACG.

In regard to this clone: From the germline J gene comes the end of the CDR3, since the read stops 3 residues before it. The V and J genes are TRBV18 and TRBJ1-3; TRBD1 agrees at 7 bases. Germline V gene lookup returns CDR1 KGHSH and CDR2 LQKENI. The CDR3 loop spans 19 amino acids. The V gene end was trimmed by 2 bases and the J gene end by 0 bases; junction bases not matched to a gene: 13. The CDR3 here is CASSPRMGRDRASGNTIYF. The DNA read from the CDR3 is TGTGCCAGCTCACCAAGGATGGGCCGAGACAGGGCCTCTGGAAACACC.

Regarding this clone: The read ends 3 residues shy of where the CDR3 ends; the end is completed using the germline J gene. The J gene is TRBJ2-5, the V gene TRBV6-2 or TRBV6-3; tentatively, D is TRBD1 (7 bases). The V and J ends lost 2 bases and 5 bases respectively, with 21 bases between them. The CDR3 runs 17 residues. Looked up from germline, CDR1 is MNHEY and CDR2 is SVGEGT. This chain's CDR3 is CASSYPGQAGPGETQYF. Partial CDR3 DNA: TGTGCCAGCAGTTACCCCGGACAGGCGGGACCCGGGGAGACC.

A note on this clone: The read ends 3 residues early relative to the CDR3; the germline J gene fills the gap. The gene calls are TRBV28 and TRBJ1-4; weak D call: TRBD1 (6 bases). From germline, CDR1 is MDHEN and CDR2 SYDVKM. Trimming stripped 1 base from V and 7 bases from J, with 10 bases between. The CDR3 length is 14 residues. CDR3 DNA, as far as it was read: TGTGCCAGCAGTTTATTGGGGGCCGGTGAAAAA. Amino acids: CASSLLGAGEK. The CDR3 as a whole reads CASSLLGAGEKLFF.

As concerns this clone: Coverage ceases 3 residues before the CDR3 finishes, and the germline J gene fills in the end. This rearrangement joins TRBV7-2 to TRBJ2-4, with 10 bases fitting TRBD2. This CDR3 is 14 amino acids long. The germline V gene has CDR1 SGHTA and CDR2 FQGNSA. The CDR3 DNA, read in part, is TGTGCCAGCAGCTTAACCACTAGCGGGGATAAT. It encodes CASSLTTSGDN. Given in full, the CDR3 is CASSLTTSGDNQYF.

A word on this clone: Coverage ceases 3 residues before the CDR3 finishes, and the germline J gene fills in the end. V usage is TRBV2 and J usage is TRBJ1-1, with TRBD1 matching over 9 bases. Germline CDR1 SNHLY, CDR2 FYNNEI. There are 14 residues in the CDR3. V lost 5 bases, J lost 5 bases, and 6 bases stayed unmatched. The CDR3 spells CASSSYRGPTEAFF. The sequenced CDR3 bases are TGTGCCAGCAGTTCGTACAGGGGGCCAACTGAA.

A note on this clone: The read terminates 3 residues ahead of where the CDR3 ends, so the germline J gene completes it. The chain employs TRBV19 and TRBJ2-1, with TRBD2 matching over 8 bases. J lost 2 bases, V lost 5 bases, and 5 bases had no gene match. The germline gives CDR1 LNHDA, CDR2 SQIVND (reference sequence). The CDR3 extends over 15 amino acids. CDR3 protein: CASSLTSGTYNEQFF. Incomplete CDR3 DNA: TGTGCCAGTAGTCTCACTAGCGGAACCTACAATGAG.

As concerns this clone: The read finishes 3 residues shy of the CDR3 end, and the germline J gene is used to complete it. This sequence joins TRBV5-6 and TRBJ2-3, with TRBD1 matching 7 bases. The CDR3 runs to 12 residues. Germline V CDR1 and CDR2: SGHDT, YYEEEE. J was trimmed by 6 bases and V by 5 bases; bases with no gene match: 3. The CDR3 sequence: CASSQQGDTQYF. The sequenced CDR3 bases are TGTGCCAGCAGTCAACAGGGGGATACG.

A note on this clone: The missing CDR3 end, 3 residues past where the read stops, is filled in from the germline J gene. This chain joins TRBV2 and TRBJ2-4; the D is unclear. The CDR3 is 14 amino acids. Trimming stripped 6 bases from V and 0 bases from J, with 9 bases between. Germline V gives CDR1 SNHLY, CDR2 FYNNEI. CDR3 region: CASSTALAKNIQYF. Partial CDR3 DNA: TGTGCCAGCAGCACTGCACTAGCCAAAAACATT. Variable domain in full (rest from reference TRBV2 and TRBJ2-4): EPEVTQTPSHQVTQMGQEVILRCVPISNHLYFYWYRQILGQKVEFLVSFYNNEISEKSEIFDDQFSVERPDGSNFTLKIRSTKLEDSAMYFCASSTALAKNIQYFGAGTRLSVL.

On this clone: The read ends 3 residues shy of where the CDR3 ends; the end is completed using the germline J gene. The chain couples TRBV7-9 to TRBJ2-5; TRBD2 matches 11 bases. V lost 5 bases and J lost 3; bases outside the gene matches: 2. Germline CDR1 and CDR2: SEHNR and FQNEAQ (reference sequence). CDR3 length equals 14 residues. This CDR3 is CASSPTSGEETQYF. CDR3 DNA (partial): TGTGCCAGCAGCCCGACTAGCGGGGAAGAGACC.

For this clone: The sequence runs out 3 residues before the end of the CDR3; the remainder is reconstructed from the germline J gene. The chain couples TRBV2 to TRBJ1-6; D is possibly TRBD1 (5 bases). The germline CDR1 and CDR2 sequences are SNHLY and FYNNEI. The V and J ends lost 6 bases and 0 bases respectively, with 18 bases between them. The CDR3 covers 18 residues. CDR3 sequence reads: CASSSRQGRSSYNSPLHF. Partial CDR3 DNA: TGTGCCAGCAGCTCAAGGCAGGGTCGAAGCTCCTATAATTCACCC.

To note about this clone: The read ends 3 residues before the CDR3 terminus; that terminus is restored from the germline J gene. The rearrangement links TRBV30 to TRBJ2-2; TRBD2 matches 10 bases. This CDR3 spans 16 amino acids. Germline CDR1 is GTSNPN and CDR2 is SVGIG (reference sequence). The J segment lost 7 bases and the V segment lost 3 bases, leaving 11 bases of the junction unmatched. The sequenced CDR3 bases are TGTGCCTGGAGAGTCAGGCTAGCGGGGGTCGACGGGGAG. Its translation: CAWRVRLAGVDGE. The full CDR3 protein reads CAWRVRLAGVDGELFF.

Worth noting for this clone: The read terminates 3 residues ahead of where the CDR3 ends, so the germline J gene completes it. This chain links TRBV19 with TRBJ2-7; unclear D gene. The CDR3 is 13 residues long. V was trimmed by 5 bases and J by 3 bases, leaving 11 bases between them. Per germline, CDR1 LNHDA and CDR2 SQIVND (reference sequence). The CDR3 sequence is CASSHRLDYEQYF. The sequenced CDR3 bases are TGTGCCAGTAGTCACCGACTCGACTACGAG.

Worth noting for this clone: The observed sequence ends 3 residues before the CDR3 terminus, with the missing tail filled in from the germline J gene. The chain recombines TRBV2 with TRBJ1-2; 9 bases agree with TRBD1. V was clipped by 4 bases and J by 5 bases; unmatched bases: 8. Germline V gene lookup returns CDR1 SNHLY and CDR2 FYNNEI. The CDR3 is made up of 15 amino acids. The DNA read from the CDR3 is TGTGCCAGCAGTGTTAGGGACAGGGACCGATATGGC. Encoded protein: CASSVRDRDRYG. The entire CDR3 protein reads CASSVRDRDRYGYTF.

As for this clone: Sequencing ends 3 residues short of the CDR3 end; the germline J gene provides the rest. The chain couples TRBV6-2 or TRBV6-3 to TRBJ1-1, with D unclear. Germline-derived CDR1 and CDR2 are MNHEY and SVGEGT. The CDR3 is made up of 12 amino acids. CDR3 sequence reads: CASSMAGREAFF. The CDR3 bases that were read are TGTGCCAGCAGTATGGCCGGCAGGGAA.

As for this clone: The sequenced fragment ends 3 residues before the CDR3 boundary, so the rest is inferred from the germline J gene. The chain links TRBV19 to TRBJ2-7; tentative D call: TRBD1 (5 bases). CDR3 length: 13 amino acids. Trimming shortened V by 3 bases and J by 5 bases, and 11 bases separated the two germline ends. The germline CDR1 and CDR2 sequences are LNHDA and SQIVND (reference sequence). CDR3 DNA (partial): TGTGCCAGTAGTATGGCCCAGGGAAACGAG. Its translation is CASSMAQGNE. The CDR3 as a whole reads CASSMAQGNEQYF. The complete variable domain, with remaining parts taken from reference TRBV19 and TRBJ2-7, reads DGGITQSPKYLFRKEGQNVTLSCEQNLNHDAMYWYRQDPGQGLRLIYYSQIVNDFQKGDIAEGYSVSREKKESFPLTVTSAQKNPTAFYLCASSMAQGNEQYFGPGTRLTVT.

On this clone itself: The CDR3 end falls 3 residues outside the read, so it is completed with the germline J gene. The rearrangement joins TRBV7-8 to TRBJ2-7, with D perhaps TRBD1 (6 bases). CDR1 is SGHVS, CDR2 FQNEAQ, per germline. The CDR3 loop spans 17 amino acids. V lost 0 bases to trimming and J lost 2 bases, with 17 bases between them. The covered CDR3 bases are TGTGCCAGCAGCTTAGCCGAAACAGGGTTGTTTGCCTACGAG. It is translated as CASSLAETGLFAYE. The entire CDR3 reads CASSLAETGLFAYEQYF.

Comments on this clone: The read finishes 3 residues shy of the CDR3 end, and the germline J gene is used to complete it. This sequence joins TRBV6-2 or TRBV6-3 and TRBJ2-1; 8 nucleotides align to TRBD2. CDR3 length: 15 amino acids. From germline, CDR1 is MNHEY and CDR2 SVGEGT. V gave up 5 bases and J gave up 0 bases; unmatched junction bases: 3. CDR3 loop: CASSPSGSSYNEQFF. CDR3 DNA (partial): TGTGCCAGCAGTCCAAGCGGGAGCTCCTACAATGAG.

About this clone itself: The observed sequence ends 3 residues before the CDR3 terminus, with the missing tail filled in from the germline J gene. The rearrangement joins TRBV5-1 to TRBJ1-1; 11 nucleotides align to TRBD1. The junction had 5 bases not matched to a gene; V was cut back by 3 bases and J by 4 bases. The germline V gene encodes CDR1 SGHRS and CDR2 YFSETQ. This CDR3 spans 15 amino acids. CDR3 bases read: TGCGCCAGCAGCTGGACCGGGACAGGGGGCACTGAA. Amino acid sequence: CASSWTGTGGTE. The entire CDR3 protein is CASSWTGTGGTEAFF. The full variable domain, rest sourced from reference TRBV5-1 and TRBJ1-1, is KAGVTQTPRYLIKTRGQQVTLSCSPISGHRSVSWYQQTPGQGLQFLFEYFSETQRNKGNFPGRFSGRQFSNSRSEMNVSTLELGDSALYLCASSWTGTGGTEAFFGQGTRLTVV.

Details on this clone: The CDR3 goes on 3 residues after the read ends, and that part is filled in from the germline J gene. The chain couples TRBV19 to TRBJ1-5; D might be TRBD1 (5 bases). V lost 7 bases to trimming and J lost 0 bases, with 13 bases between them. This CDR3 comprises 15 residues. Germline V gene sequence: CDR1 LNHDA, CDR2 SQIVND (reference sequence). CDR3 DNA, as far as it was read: TGTGCCAGTACCGAGGGGCCCTATAGCAATCAGCCC. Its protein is CASTEGPYSNQP. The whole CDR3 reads CASTEGPYSNQPQHF.

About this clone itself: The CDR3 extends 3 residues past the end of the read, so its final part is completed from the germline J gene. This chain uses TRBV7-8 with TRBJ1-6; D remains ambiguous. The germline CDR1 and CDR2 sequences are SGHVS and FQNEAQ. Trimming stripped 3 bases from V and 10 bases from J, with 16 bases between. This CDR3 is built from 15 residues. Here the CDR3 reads CASSLGTGLGSPLHF. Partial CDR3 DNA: TGTGCCAGCAGCTTGGGTACTGGGTTGGGCTCACCC.

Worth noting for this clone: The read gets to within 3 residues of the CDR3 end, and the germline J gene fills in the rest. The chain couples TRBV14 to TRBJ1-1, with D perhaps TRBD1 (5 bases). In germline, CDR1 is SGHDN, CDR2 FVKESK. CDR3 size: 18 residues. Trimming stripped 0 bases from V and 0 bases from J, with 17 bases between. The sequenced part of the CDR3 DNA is TGTGCCAGCAGCCAAGATTTCGGTGTGGGGCGCTTGAACACTGAA. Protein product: CASSQDFGVGRLNTE. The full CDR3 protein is CASSQDFGVGRLNTEAFF.

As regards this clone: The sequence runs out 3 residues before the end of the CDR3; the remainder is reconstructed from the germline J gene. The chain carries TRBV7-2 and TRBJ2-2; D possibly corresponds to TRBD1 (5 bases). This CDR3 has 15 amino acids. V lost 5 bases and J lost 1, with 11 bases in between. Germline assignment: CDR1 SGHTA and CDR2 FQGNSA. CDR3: CASSQDIRNTGELFF. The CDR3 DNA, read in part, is TGTGCCAGCAGCCAGGACATAAGGAACACCGGGGAG.

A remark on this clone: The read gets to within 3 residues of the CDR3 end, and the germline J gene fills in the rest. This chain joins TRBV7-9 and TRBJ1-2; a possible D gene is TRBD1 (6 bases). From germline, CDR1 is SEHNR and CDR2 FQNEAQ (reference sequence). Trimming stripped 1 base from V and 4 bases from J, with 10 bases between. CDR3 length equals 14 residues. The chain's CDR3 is CASSLGEGGYGYTF. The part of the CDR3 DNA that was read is TGTGCCAGCAGCTTAGGGGAAGGGGGCTATGGC.